Included here is one T cell receptor (beta chain) sequence, with context. This clonotype has a count of ten or more. This clone's antigen is unknown. It has no much larger one-base neighbor in the sample; base qualities were not kept. The germline V gene (reference sequence) provides CDR1 LNHDA and CDR2 SQIVND. A distance of 18 bases separates the germline ends of V and J, which lose 6 bases and 0 bases respectively. Including cysteine and phenylalanine, the CDR3 has 17 amino acids. Of all the DNA, just the CDR3 is kept, 51 bases in frame from base 1. This sample is part of a study of Graves' ophthalmopathy and Graves' hyperthyroidism (dated by TCRdb to 2016 to 2019). Regarding the study in general: Hyperthyroidism was defined as stable when no progression to ophthalmopathy occurred within 18 months of follow-up. TCR beta repertoire signatures were used to distinguish Graves' ophthalmopathy from Graves' hyperthyroidism and to predict progression to ophthalmopathy. In total, 135 blood samples were TCR-sequenced: some 40 ophthalmopathy, under 85 hyperthyroidism and 17 hyperthyroidism-to-ophthalmopathy patients. To explore V-J signatures distinguishing ophthalmopathy from hyperthyroidism, a discovery set of about 99 patients (around 42 ophthalmopathy, 57 stable hyperthyroidism) was enrolled. An independent validation cohort was composed of fewer than 20 hyperthyroidism patients and over 15 patients who later progressed from hyperthyroidism to ophthalmopathy. In roughly six hyperthyroidism patients, the T-cell repertoires found in thyroid tissue were compared with those found in blood. After sampling, hyperthyroidism patients received methimazole starting at 30 mg daily, and ophthalmopathy patients received high-dose intravenous methylprednisolone. Study-level results and caveats: In validation, the model predicted ophthalmopathy progression with 55% to 71% sensitivity and roughly 72% specificity; approximately 12 predicted patients were CT-confirmed with GO in a median of 6.5 months. Sample size was not predetermined statistically, and investigators were not blinded to group allocation. Most of the expanded thyroid clonotypes with a frequency above 0.001 were also detected in blood, and it was suggested that the thyroid immune response may be reflected by blood repertoires. Ophthalmopathy was separated from stable hyperthyroidism by the 13-signature model with roughly 88% sensitivity and 81% to 84% specificity in cross-validation and with 80%/75% in the test set.

Hyperthyroidism patients were newly diagnosed, were aged 18 to 65 years, and had a disease duration under 2 months. Patients with other autoimmune diseases, uncontrolled infections, pregnancy or lactation were excluded from the study. Diagnosis relied on clinical symptoms, serum thyroxine, TRAb, thyroid ultrasound and orbital computed tomography. Total RNA was extracted with Trizol reagent and quality-checked on an Agilent 2100 Bioanalyzer. For repertoire sequencing, TCR beta CDR3 regions were amplified from RNA transcripts. The first round was an RT-PCR using HTBI primers with the Qiagen OneStep RT-PCR kit, and this first round was followed by a second-round multiplex PCR, then size selection and purification. Sequencing of the libraries was carried out on an Illumina HiSeq2000 in paired-end mode with 100 bp reads. Regarding the original processing steps: SOAPnuke was used for read processing, and reads with adapters, uncalled bases, a mean Phred below 15, or no exact constant-primer or identifier match were discarded. COPE v1.2.5 was used to merge the high-quality paired reads. Clonotypes were defined as unique nucleotide sequences and were aligned to IMGT TRB V, D and J references using MiTCR v1.1. Analysis was restricted to V-J combinations with a frequency above 0.0001, which covered 98% to 99.2% of repertoires. For each V-J combination, a TCR clonal expansion and chaos score was defined as F50 clonal expansion divided by the chaos observed in the TCRdist matrix. Welch's t-statistics and random forest were used to reduce features to about a dozen V-J combinations, which were fed into a naive Bayes classifier. The Morisita-Horn index was used to measure how similar the thyroid and blood repertoires were. TCRdb applied fastp at Q25 and MiXCR to the public reads, then kept only in-frame beta chains. Under each unique CDR3 protein, matching rows form one entry showing the most common genes and DNA. The V and J calls, along with clone size, are taken from TCRdb and not from the paper's own processing. Here the sample has about 500,000 distinct CDR3 sequences; less than 40% occur a single time. About 4.6% of the sample rests with the top ten.

The source material was peripheral blood or thyroid tissue (not recorded which). This clonotype was obtained from an adult man with Graves' hyperthyroidism. Rearrangement joined TRBV19 to TRBJ1-5; TRBD1 is a weak D gene call, 5 bases matching. The DNA reads as follows: TGTGCCAGTAGATCAGGGAGCCAAGGTTATAGCAATCAGCCCCAGCATTTT. Translated, this is CASRSGSQGYSNQPQHF.